The clone carrying this T cell receptor (beta chain) was recorded once. Original analysis: Scientists estimated how many nucleated cells there were by amplifying reference gene primers. Generated by immunoSEQ multiplex PCR, the TCRdb table keeps only in-frame clones and is missing some. The DNA gave D and trimming, while V, J and clone size come from that table. Altogether around 360,000 clones are present, about 90% being singletons, with the ten largest covering 1.9%. These data are taken from a study of blood T cell repertoires in COVID-19. About the study: T cells, B-cell-depleted T cells, or PBMCs supplied cDNA or gDNA.

Adults between about 18 and 95 years of age took part from approximately 24 US areas. Researchers sorted participants into cohorts using their self-reported clinical history. The germline V gene has CDR1 LNHNV and CDR2 YYDKDF (reference sequence). Trimming at V came to 5 bases and at J to 6 bases, leaving 13 bases not matched to a gene. This CDR3 contains 18 residues. The specimen sequenced was PBMCs or T cells enriched from blood (not recorded which). The sequence was collected from a man in his forties or fifties in a cohort exposed to, infected with or recovered from COVID-19 (not recorded which). This chain uses TRBV15 with TRBJ2-2; 12 bases agree with TRBD1. CDR3 in amino acids: CATSRAPPGTGGSGELFF. The CDR3 DNA reads TGTGCCACCAGCCGAGCCCCTCCCGGGACAGGGGGCTCCGGGGAGCTGTTTTTT.